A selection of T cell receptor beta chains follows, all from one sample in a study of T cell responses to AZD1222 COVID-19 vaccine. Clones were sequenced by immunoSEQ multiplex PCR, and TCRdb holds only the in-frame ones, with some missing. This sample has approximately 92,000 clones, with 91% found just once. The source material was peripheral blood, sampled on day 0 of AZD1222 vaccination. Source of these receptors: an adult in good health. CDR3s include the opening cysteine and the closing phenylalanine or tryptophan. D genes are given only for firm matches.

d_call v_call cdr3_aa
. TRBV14 CASSQGYSSYEQYF
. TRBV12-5 CASGPDTGTQYF
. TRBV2 CATGRDITSNGYTF
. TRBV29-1 CSVGRPLNTEAFF
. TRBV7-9 CASSSASNEQFF
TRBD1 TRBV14 CASSWDSSYNSPLHF
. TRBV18 CASSPGARNQPQHF
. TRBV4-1 CASSQIGDGFWPQHF
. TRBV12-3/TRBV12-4 CASSPMGPEKLFF
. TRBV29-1 CSVEEYRKVSYNEQFF
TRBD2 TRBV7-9 CASSTSGVTGQETQYF
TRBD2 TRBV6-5 CASSYSSGGPSYEQYF
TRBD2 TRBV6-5 CATSEAGARVYEQYF
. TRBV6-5 CASSGLKKLFF
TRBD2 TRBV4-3 CASSQGSGGLTGELFF
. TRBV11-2 CASSQQSGLIYEQYF
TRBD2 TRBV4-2 CASSQALAGGPDTQYF
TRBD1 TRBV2 CAITGERGTEAFF
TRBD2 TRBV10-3 CAIAGLAGGIQETQYF
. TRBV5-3 CARSLKGGYGYTF